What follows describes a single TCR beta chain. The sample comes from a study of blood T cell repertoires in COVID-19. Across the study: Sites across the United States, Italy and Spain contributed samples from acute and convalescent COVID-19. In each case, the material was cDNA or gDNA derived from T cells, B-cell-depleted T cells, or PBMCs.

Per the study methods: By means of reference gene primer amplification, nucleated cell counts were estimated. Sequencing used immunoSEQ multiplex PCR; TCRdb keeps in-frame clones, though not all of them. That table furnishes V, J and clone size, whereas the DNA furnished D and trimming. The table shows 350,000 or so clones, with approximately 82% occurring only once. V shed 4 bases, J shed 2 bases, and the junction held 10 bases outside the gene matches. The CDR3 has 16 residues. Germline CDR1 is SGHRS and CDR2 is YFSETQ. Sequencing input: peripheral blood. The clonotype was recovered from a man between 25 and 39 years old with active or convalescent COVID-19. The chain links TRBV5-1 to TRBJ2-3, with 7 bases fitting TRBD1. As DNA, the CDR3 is TGCGCCAGCAGCCCGGAGACAGGGTCATTCACAGATACGCAGTATTTT. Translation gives CASSPETGSFTDTQYF.